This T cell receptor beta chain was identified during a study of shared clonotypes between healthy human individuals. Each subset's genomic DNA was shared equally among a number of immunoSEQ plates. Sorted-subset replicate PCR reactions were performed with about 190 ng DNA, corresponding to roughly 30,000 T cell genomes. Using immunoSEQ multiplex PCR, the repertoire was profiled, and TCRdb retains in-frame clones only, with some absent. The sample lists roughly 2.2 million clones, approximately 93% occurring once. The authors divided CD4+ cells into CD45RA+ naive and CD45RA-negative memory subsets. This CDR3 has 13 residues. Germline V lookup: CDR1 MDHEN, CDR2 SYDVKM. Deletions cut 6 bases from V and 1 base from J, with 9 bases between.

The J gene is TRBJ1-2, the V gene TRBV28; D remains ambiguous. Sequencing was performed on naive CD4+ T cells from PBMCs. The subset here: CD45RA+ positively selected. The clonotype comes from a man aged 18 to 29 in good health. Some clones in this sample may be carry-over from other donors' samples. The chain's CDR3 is CASRTTFNYGYTF. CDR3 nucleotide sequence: TGTGCCAGCAGGACCACTTTTAACTATGGCTACACCTTC.